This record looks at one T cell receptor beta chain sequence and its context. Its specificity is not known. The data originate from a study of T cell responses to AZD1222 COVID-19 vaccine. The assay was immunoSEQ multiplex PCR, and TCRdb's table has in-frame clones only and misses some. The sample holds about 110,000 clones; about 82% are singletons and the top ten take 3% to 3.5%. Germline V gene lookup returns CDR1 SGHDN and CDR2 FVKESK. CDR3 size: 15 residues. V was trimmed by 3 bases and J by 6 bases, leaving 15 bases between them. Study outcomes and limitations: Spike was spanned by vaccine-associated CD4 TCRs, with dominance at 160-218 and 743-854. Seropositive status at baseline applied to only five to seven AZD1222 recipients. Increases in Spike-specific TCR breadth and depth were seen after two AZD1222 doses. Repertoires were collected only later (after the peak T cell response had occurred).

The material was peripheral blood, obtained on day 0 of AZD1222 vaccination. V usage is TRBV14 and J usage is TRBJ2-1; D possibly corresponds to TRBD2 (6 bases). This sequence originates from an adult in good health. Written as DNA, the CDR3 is TGTGCCAGCAGCCAGGCGGGACTCTGGGGCAATGAGCAGTTCTTC. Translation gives CASSQAGLWGNEQFF.